The entry that follows covers one TCR beta chain sequence. Its antigen is not yet known. Base qualities were left out, and no much larger clone turns up one base away. These data are taken from a study of Ad26.COV2.S vaccination and SARS-CoV-2 variants (dated by TCRdb to the early 2020s). General notes on the study: Donors in the vaccine arm were drawn from COV1001, a multicentre, randomized, double-blind, placebo-controlled phase I-IIa trial testing Ad26.COV2.S in healthy adults. TCRbeta repertoire sequencing was used to assess the specificity and breadth of SARS-CoV-2-reactive T cell receptors after Ad26.COV2.S vaccination. Ad26.COV2.S was administered intramuscularly at 5 x 10^10 or 1 x 10^11 viral particles, either as a single shot or as two shots given 56 days apart. Participants in the trial were split at random into five groups of five each, receiving low-dose or high-dose Ad26.COV2.S once or twice, or else placebo on both occasions. Throughout the experiments and outcome assessment, investigators stayed blinded to trial group allocation. The TCR-sequenced set comprised approximately 32 samples: some 19 Ad26.COV2.S vaccine recipients, 5 placebo recipients and 8 SARS-CoV-2 convalescent individuals.

The immunoSEQ Assay was used to sequence TCRbeta CDR3 regions. After extraction, genomic DNA underwent amplification by bias-controlled multiplex PCR, followed by high-throughput sequencing. Per the source publication's procedure: To quantify the absolute abundance of every unique TCRbeta CDR3 region, sequences were collapsed and filtered. T cell fraction was estimated by normalization of TCRbeta template counts to usable DNA, with usable DNA being measured through amplification of reference genes present in all nucleated cells. Repertoire TCRs were annotated as SARS-CoV-2-specific by exact matching of V gene, CDR3 amino acid sequence and J gene to a known reactive TCR set. The reference SARS-CoV-2 TCR set came from MIRA and was filtered for enrichment in COVID-19-positive ImmuneCODE repertoires, removing public or cross-reactive TCRs. Using the MIRA antigens, annotated TCRs were further analysed by specific ORF or by position within an ORF. Depth was the summed frequency of annotated unique rearrangements, while breadth was defined as annotated unique rearrangements over total unique productive rearrangements. Group comparisons of TCR breadth used two-sided Wilcoxon rank-sum tests. What TCRdb holds here is the immuneACCESS table cut down to in-frame rearrangements. Part of the clones is not present; checked against another copy, under half of the missing clones reflect an unresolved V gene, and the others are unexplained. That table furnishes V, J and clone size, whereas the DNA furnished D and trimming. Counted in this sample were about 400,000 clones; roughly 90% of them appeared once. The ten most abundant clones make up 1.5% to 2% of the sample.

This sample's treatment or condition label indicates: roughly 18 received Ad26.COV2.S at low or high dose, single or two shots; roughly five received placebo; per-sample allocation not given. Repertoires of vaccine and placebo recipients were sequenced from samples collected on day 63 after the first injection. Cohort 1b enrolled some 25 adults aged 18-55 years at a single site in Boston, USA, between 29 July and 7 August 2020. Ad26.COV2.S consisted of a replication-incompetent adenovirus type 26 vector by which a prefusion-stabilized SARS-CoV-2 spike protein from the original Wuhan strain was expressed. The CDR3 covers 18 residues, taking in both the cysteine and the phenylalanine. The CDR3 DNA has 54 bases and is translated from base 1. Overall results and qualifications from the work: The authors noted that the TCR breadth and depth analyses may have underestimated total T cell responses. Higher spike-specific TCR breadth was observed in Ad26.COV2.S recipients than in placebo recipients (P = 0.0014). Substantial breadth of spike-specific CD8+ and CD4+ T cell responses was reported after vaccination. Comparable non-spike TCR breadth was observed between vaccine and placebo recipients, consistent with only spike being contained in the vaccine. The study was not powered to compare responses between vaccine doses or regimens.

The TCR comes from a person between 18 and 60 years old who received the Ad26.COV2.S COVID-19 vaccine or a placebo. The chain couples TRBV21-1 to TRBJ2-1. TRBV21-1 is given as a pseudogene. The sample here was peripheral blood, taken in a trial of Ad26.COV2.S vaccine versus placebo. The CDR3 in this case is CASSKARMKLRNYNEQFF. The sequenced DNA: TGTGCCAGCAGCAAAGCTAGGATGAAGCTTCGGAACTACAATGAGCAGTTCTTC.